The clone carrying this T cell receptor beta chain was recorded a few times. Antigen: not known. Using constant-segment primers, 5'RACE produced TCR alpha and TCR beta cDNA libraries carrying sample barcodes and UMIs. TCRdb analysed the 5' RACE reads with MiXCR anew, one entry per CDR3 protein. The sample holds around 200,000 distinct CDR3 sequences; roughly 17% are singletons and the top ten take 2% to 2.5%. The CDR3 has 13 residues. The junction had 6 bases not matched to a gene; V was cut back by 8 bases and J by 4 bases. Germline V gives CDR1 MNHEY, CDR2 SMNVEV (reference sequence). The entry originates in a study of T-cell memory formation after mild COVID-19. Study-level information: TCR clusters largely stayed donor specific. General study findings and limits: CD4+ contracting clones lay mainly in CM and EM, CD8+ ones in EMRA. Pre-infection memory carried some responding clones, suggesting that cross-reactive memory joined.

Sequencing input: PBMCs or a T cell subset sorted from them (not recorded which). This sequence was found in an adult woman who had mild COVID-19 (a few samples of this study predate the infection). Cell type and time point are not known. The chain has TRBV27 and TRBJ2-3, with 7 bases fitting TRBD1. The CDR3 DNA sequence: TGTGCCAGCCTAGGACAGGTCTCAGATACGCAGTATTTT. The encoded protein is CASLGQVSDTQYF.